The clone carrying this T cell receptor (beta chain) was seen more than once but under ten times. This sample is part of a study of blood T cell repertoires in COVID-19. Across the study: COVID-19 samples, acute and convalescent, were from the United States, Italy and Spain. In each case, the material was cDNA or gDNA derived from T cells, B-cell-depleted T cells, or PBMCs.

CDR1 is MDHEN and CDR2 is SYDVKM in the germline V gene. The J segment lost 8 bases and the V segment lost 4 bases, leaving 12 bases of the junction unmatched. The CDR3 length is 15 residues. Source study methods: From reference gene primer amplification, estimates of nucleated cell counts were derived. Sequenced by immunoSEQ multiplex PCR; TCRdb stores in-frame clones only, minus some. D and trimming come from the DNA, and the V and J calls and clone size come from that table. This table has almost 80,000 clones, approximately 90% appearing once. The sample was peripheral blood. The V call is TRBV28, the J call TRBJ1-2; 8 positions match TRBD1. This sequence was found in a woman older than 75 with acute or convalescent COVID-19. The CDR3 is CASSSPGGIPLGYTF. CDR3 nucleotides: TGTGCCAGCAGTTCCCCAGGGGGCATTCCCCTAGGCTACACCTTC.